A single sample is the source of the 27 T cell receptor beta chains below, sequenced in a study of shared clonotypes between healthy human individuals. Produced via immunoSEQ multiplex PCR; TCRdb's table is partial and in-frame only. The sample shows around 1 million clones, 76% of them seen only once. Sequencing was carried out using memory CD4+ T cells sorted from blood. Subset defined: CD45RA-negative fraction. These receptors all stem from a man aged 18-30 years in good health.

The genes are TRBV5-5 and TRBJ1-5, with TRBD1 as a possible D gene (5 bases). Germline V gene lookup returns CDR1 SGHKS and CDR2 YYEKEE (reference sequence). CDR3 length: 15 residues. V was cut by 2 bases and J by 0 bases, with 9 bases left in between. CDR3 nucleotide sequence: TGTGCCAGCAGCTTTTCAGGGATTAGCAATCAGCCCCAGCATTTT. Translating gives CASSFSGISNQPQHF.

A word on this clone: This same CDR3 is encoded by further DNA sequences in the sample. The gene calls are TRBV28 and TRBJ1-2; maybe TRBD1 (5 bases). Trimming took off 3 bases at V and 8 bases at J, with 10 bases between the two ends. The germline V gene has CDR1 MDHEN and CDR2 SYDVKM. This CDR3 is built from 12 residues. CDR3 DNA: TGTGCCAGCAGTTTGGTGGCAGGGGGCTACACCTTC. Amino acid sequence: CASSLVAGGYTF.

The chain joins TRBV7-9 to TRBJ1-2; TRBD1 matches 8 bases. Germline-derived CDR1 and CDR2 are SEHNR and FQNEAQ (reference sequence). After removal of 3 bases from V and 7 bases from J, the junction contained 1 base not matched to a gene. CDR3 length: 12 residues. For the CDR3, the DNA is TGTGCCAGCAGCTTCGACAGGGGTGGCTACACCTTC. Translating gives CASSFDRGGYTF.

The rearrangement uses TRBV28 and TRBJ2-2; 8 positions agree with TRBD1. CDR1 and CDR2 from the germline V gene are MDHEN and SYDVKM. The CDR3 length is 14 residues. With 5 bases clipped from V and 5 bases from J, the junction kept 4 bases outside the gene matches. CDR3 nucleotide sequence: TGTGCCAGCAGTCCCACAGGGGGGACCGGGGAGCTGTTTTTT. Translating it yields CASSPTGGTGELFF.

This chain connects TRBV6-1 to TRBJ1-4; D unclear. Trimming shortened V by 6 bases and J by 5 bases, and 10 bases separated the two germline ends. Germline CDR1 reads MNHNS; CDR2 reads SASEGT. The CDR3 totals 13 residues. CDR3 nucleotide sequence: TGTGCCAGCAGAAGGGTGGGGAATGAAAAACTGTTTTTT. Protein product: CASRRVGNEKLFF.

The V gene is TRBV28, the J gene TRBJ1-5; D may be TRBD1 (5 bases). Trimming stripped 5 bases from V and 0 bases from J, with 11 bases between. The CDR3 length is 15 residues. From germline, CDR1 is MDHEN and CDR2 SYDVKM. This CDR3 is CASSQTGFSNQPQHF. The DNA for the CDR3 is TGTGCCAGCAGTCAAACAGGTTTTAGCAATCAGCCCCAGCATTTT.

This clone was seen once. The chain links TRBV6-6 to TRBJ1-2; D is unclear. The V gene lost 2 bases and the J gene lost 4 bases, with 14 bases spanning the gap. The CDR3 is 15 amino acids. CDR1 MNHNY and CDR2 SVGAGI come from the germline V gene (reference sequence). The CDR3 DNA reads TGTGCCAGCAGTTACGCGCCCGGGGAGGGCTATGGCTACACCTTC. It is translated as CASSYAPGEGYGYTF.

The rearrangement uses TRBV2 and TRBJ2-7; 7 bases map to TRBD1. Germline V CDR1 and CDR2: SNHLY, FYNNEI. The ends lost 8 bases at V and 0 bases at J; junction bases unmatched: 7. CDR3 length equals 14 residues. CDR3 nucleotides: TGTGCCAGCTCAAAGACAGGGCGCTCCTACGAGCAGTACTTC. Amino acid sequence: CASSKTGRSYEQYF.

The chain's CDR3 is CASNRESYGYTF. CDR3 nucleotides: TGTGCCAGCAACAGGGAAAGCTATGGCTACACCTTC. This sequence joins TRBV6-1 and TRBJ1-2; maybe TRBD1 (6 bases). Germline CDR1 is MNHNS and CDR2 is SASEGT. This CDR3 comprises 12 residues. V was clipped by 7 bases and J by 4 bases, with 10 bases between them.

The chain joins TRBV25-1 to TRBJ1-2; D gene unclear. From germline, CDR1 is MGHDK and CDR2 SYGVNS. This CDR3 is built from 15 residues. Between the trimmed V and J ends, which lost 2 bases and 1 base, there was a span of 11 bases. The CDR3 spells CASSEGMGINYGYTF. CDR3 coding DNA: TGTGCCAGCAGTGAAGGTATGGGGATTAACTATGGCTACACCTTC.

CDR3 region: CASSLDNSPLHF. CDR3 in DNA: TGCGCCAGCAGCTTGGACAATTCACCCCTCCACTTT. This chain connects TRBV5-1 to TRBJ1-6; D is uncertain. Trimming pared 0 bases from V and 7 bases from J, leaving 2 bases between. CDR1 SGHRS and CDR2 YFSETQ come from the germline V gene. The CDR3 covers 12 residues.

The genes are TRBV5-1 and TRBJ2-1; D remains ambiguous. V lost 4 bases and J 6 bases, leaving 14 bases between the germline ends. In germline, CDR1 is SGHRS, CDR2 YFSETQ. CDR3 length equals 14 residues. The DNA of the CDR3 is TGCGCCAGCAGCCTCGCATTATCGGCCAATGAGCAGTTCTTC. Translating it yields CASSLALSANEQFF.

This clone came up once. The same CDR3 is also encoded by other DNA sequences in this sample. V is TRBV18 and J is TRBJ2-7, with D perhaps TRBD2 (6 bases). CDR3 length: 13 amino acids. V was shortened by 3 bases and J by 4 bases, with 10 bases between the two germline ends. Germline assignment: CDR1 KGHSH and CDR2 LQKENI. The CDR3 reads CASSPGSGYEQYF. The CDR3 region has the DNA TGTGCCAGCTCACCTGGGAGCGGGTACGAGCAGTACTTC.

This clone appeared a single time. This chain connects TRBV4-3 to TRBJ2-6, with a weak D call TRBD1 (5 bases). Trimming removed 0 bases at V and 2 bases at J, with 8 bases between. The CDR3 consists of 16 residues. Germline values: CDR1 LGHNA, CDR2 YSLEER. CDR3: CASSQDAGTGANVLTF. DNA of the CDR3: TGCGCCAGCAGCCAAGATGCAGGGACTGGGGCCAACGTCCTGACTTTC.

The gene calls are TRBV27 and TRBJ1-6; 9 bases fit TRBD1. The CDR3 totals 15 residues. Germline V CDR1 and CDR2: MNHEY, SMNVEV (reference sequence). The junction had 6 bases not matched to a gene; V was cut back by 5 bases and J by 7 bases. CDR3 coding DNA: TGTGCCAGCAGTGCCGGGACAGGGTGGAATTCACCCCTCCACTTT. This encodes CASSAGTGWNSPLHF.

The rearrangement uses TRBV15 and TRBJ1-2; possible D gene TRBD1, 6 bases. Between the trimmed V and J ends, which lost 0 bases and 4 bases, there was a span of 9 bases. Germline CDR1 and CDR2: LNHNV and YYDKDF (reference sequence). The length of the CDR3 is 14 residues. The CDR3 sequence: CATSRDVQGYGYTF. In DNA, the CDR3 is TGTGCCACCAGCAGAGATGTACAGGGCTATGGCTACACCTTC.

The rearrangement links TRBV10-1 to TRBJ2-3; no definite D call. The germline V gene has CDR1 WNHNN and CDR2 SYGVQD (reference sequence). The CDR3 is made up of 14 amino acids. V gave up 0 bases and J gave up 0 bases, with 4 bases separating them. In DNA form, the CDR3 reads TGCGCCAGCAGTGAGTCCGCAAGCACAGATACGCAGTATTTT. This codes for CASSESASTDTQYF.

V usage is TRBV14 and J usage is TRBJ1-5; D gene unclear. The V gene's germline CDR1 is SGHDN and CDR2 FVKESK. V gave up 1 base and J gave up 6 bases, with 7 bases separating them. There are 13 residues in the CDR3. CDR3 in amino acids: CASSQGMSQPQHF. CDR3 bases: TGTGCCAGCAGCCAAGGGATGAGTCAGCCCCAGCATTTT.

The table lists this clone with many counts. This chain's CDR3 is CASTLLAGAIPGEQYF. DNA for the CDR3: TGTGCCAGCACCTTACTAGCGGGGGCCATCCCCGGCGAGCAGTACTTC. The chain uses TRBV2 and TRBJ2-7, with TRBD2 matching 11 bases. Germline V CDR1 and CDR2: SNHLY, FYNNEI. This CDR3 is 16 amino acids long. V lost 7 bases, J lost 6 bases, and 14 bases stayed unmatched.

This clone was recorded many times. The chain recombines TRBV7-9 with TRBJ2-7; D remains unclear. The V end was cut by 0 bases, the J end by 2 bases, with 5 bases between. This CDR3 spans 13 amino acids. Germline V gene lookup returns CDR1 SEHNR and CDR2 FQNEAQ (reference sequence). The DNA of the CDR3 is TGTGCCAGCAGCTTAGCGGAAGCCTACGAGCAGTACTTC. This sequence encodes CASSLAEAYEQYF.

The V call is TRBV6-5, the J call TRBJ2-7; 12 bases are a match to TRBD1. With 6 bases clipped from V and 7 bases from J, the junction kept 7 bases outside the gene matches. The germline CDR1 and CDR2 sequences are MNHEY and SVGAGI. The CDR3 covers 14 residues. The CDR3 here is CASRQGQGASEQYF. In nucleotides, the CDR3 is TGTGCCAGCAGACAGGGACAGGGGGCATCGGAGCAGTACTTC.

The genes are TRBV2 and TRBJ2-3; D is unclear. CDR1 and CDR2 from the germline V gene are SNHLY and FYNNEI. Trimming removed 6 bases at V and 4 bases at J, with 5 bases between. The CDR3 contains 11 residues. CDR3 in amino acids: CASRSADTQYF. CDR3 nucleotides: TGTGCCAGCAGGTCAGCAGATACGCAGTATTTT.

The rearrangement uses TRBV6-1 and TRBJ1-1, with D possibly matching TRBD1 (6 bases). Germline V gene lookup returns CDR1 MNHNS and CDR2 SASEGT. The V gene lost 2 bases and the J gene lost 1 base, with 11 bases spanning the gap. This CDR3 is built from 15 residues. The CDR3: CASSEKKQGNTEAFF. CDR3 coding DNA: TGTGCCAGCAGTGAAAAGAAACAGGGGAACACTGAAGCTTTCTTT.

This clone was observed a single time. As DNA, the CDR3 is TGTGCCAGCTCACCAGGGAGGTCCAGTGGCTACACCTTC. It codes for CASSPGRSSGYTF. The chain couples TRBV18 to TRBJ1-2; D is unresolved. The V end was cut by 2 bases, the J end by 7 bases, with 11 bases between. This CDR3 has 13 residues. Germline V lookup: CDR1 KGHSH, CDR2 LQKENI.

This chain uses TRBV21-1 with TRBJ2-7; the D call of TRBD2 is as the table states it, not checked on the DNA. TRBV21-1 is a listed pseudogene. The CDR3 is made up of 18 amino acids. CDR3 DNA sequence: TGTGCCAGCAGGACCCTCAGTTTAAGACTAGTTAGGTCCTACGAGCAGTACTTC. Amino acids: CASRTLSLRLVRSYEQYF.

Only a few counts were recorded for this clone. V and J are TRBV5-1 and TRBJ2-3; perhaps TRBD2 as D (8 bases). V shed 4 bases and J shed 0 bases, with 15 bases lying between them. The CDR3 loop spans 16 amino acids. Germline V gene data show CDR1 as SGHRS and CDR2 as YFSETQ. CDR3 amino acids: CASSAGGQISTDTQYF. In DNA, the CDR3 is TGCGCCAGCAGCGCGGGGGGACAGATAAGCACAGATACGCAGTATTTT.

Comment on this clone: Different DNA sequences within this sample yield the same CDR3. The chain combines TRBV7-9 with TRBJ2-3; D gene uncertain. Germline V lookup: CDR1 SEHNR, CDR2 FQNEAQ (reference sequence). Deletions cut 2 bases from V and 3 bases from J, with 9 bases between. This CDR3 has 14 residues. The CDR3 protein is CASSLSGGTDTQYF. The CDR3 region has the DNA TGTGCCAGCAGCTTATCTGGTGGTACAGATACGCAGTATTTT.